This entry concerns a single TCR beta chain. Its target is not known. Here immunoSEQ multiplex PCR was the method, and the copy in TCRdb shows in-frame clones only, minus some. The sample records 1.5 million to 2.5 million clones, about 94% being singletons. These data belong to a study of shared clonotypes between healthy human individuals. Study information: CD4 naive and CD4 memory each took three plates per donor, while CD8 naive took two and CD8 memory one.

Study-wide results and caveats: Among the subsets, naive ones generally showed larger estimated richness than memory ones. Sampling was confined to blood; repertoires within tissues likely differ.

V lost 6 bases, J lost 5 bases, and 7 bases stayed unmatched. CDR1 and CDR2 (germline): LNHDA, SQIVND (reference sequence). CDR3 length: 14 residues. Naive CD8 cells were CD45RO-negative, positively selected for CCR7, excluding terminally differentiated effector memory CD45RA+ cells. The donors were adults (healthy and HIV-negative) with no recent acute infections or vaccinations. Sequencing was done on a sample of naive CD8+ T cells sorted from blood. This sequence joins TRBV19 and TRBJ2-1; 7 bases agree with TRBD2. The sequence was obtained from a man aged 18 to 29 in good health. The CDR3 DNA is TGTGCCAGTAGGTTGGCTAGCGGTAACAATGAGCAGTTCTTC. Residues: CASRLASGNNEQFF.